Listed below are T cell receptor beta chains from one sample, sequenced in a study of PD-1 blockade in classical Hodgkin lymphoma. Here immunoSEQ multiplex PCR was the method, and the copy in TCRdb shows in-frame clones only, minus some. The sample includes approximately 9,000 clones, 85% to 90% of them seen just once. The sequencing used peripheral blood mononuclear cells (PBMCs), collected before the fourth cycle of nivolumab. These receptors were obtained from a human donor with classical Hodgkin lymphoma. Both conserved end residues are part of each CDR3. A D gene is named only where the DNA matches it firmly. Some rows have no size entry. The others give once, few or many, or a class for an expanded clone.

TRBD1	NA	TRBJ1-2	TRBV5-5	TGTGCCAGCAGCCTTAGCCCGGGACAGGGAGGTGGCTACACCTTC	CASSLSPGQGGGYTF
NA	once	TRBJ2-7	TRBV18	TGTGCCAGCTCACCCTCGCAGGGGTCCTACGAGCAGTACTTC	CASSPSQGSYEQYF
TRBD1	NA	TRBJ2-7	TRBV7-9	TGTGCCAGCAGCGTGGGACAGGCCAACCGGGGGCAGTACTTC	CASSVGQANRGQYF
TRBD2	once	TRBJ2-1	TRBV10-1	TGCGCCAGCAGTGCTACTAGCGGGGGGTACAATGAGCAGTTCTTC	CASSATSGGYNEQFF
NA	NA	TRBJ1-2	TRBV4-2	TGTGCCAGCAGCTTGGGGGACGGCTATGGCTACACCTTC	CASSLGDGYGYTF
NA	once	TRBJ1-5	TRBV7-9	TGTGCCAGCAGCGGGGGGGGCAGGAGGAATCAGCCCCAGCATTTT	CASSGGGRRNQPQHF
NA	NA	TRBJ1-6	TRBV10-3	TGTGCCACCGAGGACACTGATTCACCCCTCCACTTT	CATEDTDSPLHF
NA	NA	TRBJ2-7	TRBV27	TGTGCCAGCAGTTTAATCACTACAGGGCCGTCCTACGAGCAGTACTTC	CASSLITTGPSYEQYF
TRBD1	NA	TRBJ2-7	TRBV9	TGTGCCAGCAGCAGGGGACAGGGGGCCTACGAGCAGTACTTC	CASSRGQGAYEQYF
NA	NA	TRBJ2-6	TRBV4-1	TGCGCCAGCAGCCAAGACTGGTCGGTGGGTGGGGCCAACGTCCTGACTTTC	CASSQDWSVGGANVLTF
NA	once	TRBJ2-5	TRBV2	TGTGCCAGCAGTGGGGTACAGGGAAGAGGTGAGACCCAGTACTTC	CASSGVQGRGETQYF
NA	NA	TRBJ2-7	TRBV4-3	TGCGCCAGCAGCCAAGATCCAGGGATGCAGTACTTC	CASSQDPGMQYF
TRBD1	NA	TRBJ1-2	TRBV2	TGTGCCAGCAGTGCCGGGACAGGGTTGGGTGGCTACACCTTC	CASSAGTGLGGYTF